This T cell receptor beta chain comes out of a study of OX40 agonist ivuxolimab in advanced cancers. Study-wide context: Ivuxolimab was a fully human IgG2 agonistic monoclonal antibody targeting the costimulatory receptor OX40 (CD134). Three dose-escalation patients achieved partial responses, one with hepatocellular carcinoma and two with cutaneous melanoma. Intravenous ivuxolimab was administered to patients every 2 weeks at six dose levels: 0.01, 0.1, 0.3, 1.5, 3 and 10 mg/kg. Of the approximately 54 patients in dose escalation, some 20 had hepatocellular carcinoma, around 15 had melanoma, 9 had renal cell carcinoma and 9 had head and neck cancer. Prior anti-PD-1, anti-PD-L1 or anti-CTLA-4 therapy was permitted, and checkpoint inhibitors had been received by about 36% of dose-escalation patients. The dose-escalation cohort was almost 85% male with a mean age of about 60 years, ranging from 23 to 79. The point of sequencing TCRbeta in the periphery was to test whether ivuxolimab changed TCR sequence diversity and drove clonal T-cell expansion. The paper reports the monotherapy dose-escalation portion (N of about 52 patients) of the phase I ivuxolimab trial. Here is what the overall study found, with its caveats: Low levels of normalized T-cell clonal expansion were also seen in some patients who did not respond. Which antigens the clonally expanded peripheral T cells were specific for was not determined. In partial responders in the 0.1-3.0 mg/kg groups, normalized peripheral clonal expansion was found to be among the lowest, especially among CD8+ T cells. At doses from 0.1 to 3.0 mg/kg, clonal expansion was seen in both CD4+ and CD8+ blood T cells between baseline and week 6. On average, CD8+ T cells showed more expanded clones than CD4+ T cells after ivuxolimab.

The germline V gene (reference sequence) sets CDR1 to SGHAT and CDR2 to FQDESV. Trimming at the junction amounts to 4 bases on V and 1 base on J, and the germline ends lie 7 bases apart. Taken from cysteine to phenylalanine, the CDR3 has 14 residues. The kept DNA is CDR3 alone, 42 bases in frame from the first base. This clone was picked up a small number of times. Its antigen is currently not known. No quality values exist for individual bases; no much larger clone is one base distant. The trial excluded patients who had a history of autoimmune disease or were on systemic immunosuppression. In every dose cohort, peripheral blood was drawn for TCR sequencing at baseline, cycle 4 day 1, and cycle 7 day 1. The samples were drawn from a first-in-human, open-label, multicenter phase I dose-escalation trial of ivuxolimab. Adults with locally advanced or metastatic melanoma, renal cell, hepatocellular, or head and neck squamous cell carcinoma were enrolled in the trial. Before TCR sequencing, CD4+ T cells and CD8+ T cells from peripheral blood were sorted into separate populations.

Genomic DNA was extracted from sorted cells for sequencing of the TCRbeta CDR3 region. The immunoSEQ Assay was used to sequence the TCRbeta CDR3 regions. TCRdb took over this immuneACCESS table, retaining in-frame rearrangements with V and J assigned. Such tables are incomplete; in checked studies, under half of the missing clones stem from an unresolved V gene, and the remainder is unexplained. For this sample the table gives more than 10,000 clones, of which about nine tenths were detected only once. The ten largest clones add up to around three quarters of the sample. This material consisted of CD4+ or CD8+ T cells sorted from blood, taken in a trial of the OX40 agonist ivuxolimab. The chain was built from TRBV11-1 and TRBJ2-2, with the D gene call left open. The receptor was isolated from an adult with an advanced solid tumor such as melanoma, head and neck, liver or kidney cancer. The nucleotide sequence reads as follows: TGTGCCAGCAGCTCCAAGGGGAACACCGGGGAGCTGTTTTTT. Its protein reads: CASSSKGNTGELFF.